The clone carrying this T cell receptor beta chain was detected many times. Antigen: not known. This specimen belongs to a study of regulatory T cells in long-lasting Graves disease. Combining iRepertoire HTBI primers with Arm-PCR of CDR3 regions, the authors built TCR beta libraries. From the multiplex PCR reads, TCRdb called clonotypes with MiXCR, one entry per CDR3 protein. The sample has more than 350,000 distinct CDR3 sequences; roughly 21% are singletons. This sample's time point: persistent/refractory GD, antithyroid drugs over 5 years with positive TRAb. There was RNA extracted from PBMCs, and the TCR library was made from it. Study-level results: Persistent disease preferred TRBV28, TRBJ1-2 and TRBJ2-5. Small numbers of samples may have cut accuracy.

V gave up 0 bases and J gave up 5 bases, with 13 bases separating them. Germline V gives CDR1 ENHRY, CDR2 SYGVKD. The CDR3 is 16 amino acids. This material consisted of peripheral blood mononuclear cells (PBMCs), taken when the disease was refractory, from a patient treated with antithyroid drugs. This TCR came from a female donor with Graves disease. The V call is TRBV10-3, the J call TRBJ1-4, with D hard to call. This CDR3 is CAISESKGIPNEKLFF. CDR3 sequence (DNA): TGTGCCATCAGTGAGTCGAAGGGTATACCGAATGAAAAACTGTTTTTT.